The clone carrying this T cell receptor beta chain was seen more than once but under ten times. Its antigen is not identified. This record belongs to a study of cytomegalovirus exposure and HLA in healthy donors. Primers for the PCR totalled 60 Vbeta and 13 Jbeta. Assay used: immunoSEQ multiplex PCR; TCRdb lists only in-frame clones, some missing. The sample lists 100,000 to 150,000 clones, about three fifths seen once, with more than 6.5% in the top ten. Regarding the study as a whole: A later analysis linked a missense variant in DCLRE1C to the trimming of TCR beta V and J genes.

Trimming removed 2 bases from V and 10 bases from J; junction bases left unmatched: 7. This CDR3 has 14 residues. CDR1 SGHAT and CDR2 FQNNGV come from the germline V gene. The chain carries TRBV11-2 and TRBJ2-1; 8 positions match TRBD1. Specimen: PBMCs. The TCR was taken from a woman in her thirties or forties in good health and CMV-seropositive. The CDR3 bases are TGTGCCAGCAGCTTAATTGGGGACAGGAGAGAGCAGTTCTTC. Translating gives CASSLIGDRREQFF.